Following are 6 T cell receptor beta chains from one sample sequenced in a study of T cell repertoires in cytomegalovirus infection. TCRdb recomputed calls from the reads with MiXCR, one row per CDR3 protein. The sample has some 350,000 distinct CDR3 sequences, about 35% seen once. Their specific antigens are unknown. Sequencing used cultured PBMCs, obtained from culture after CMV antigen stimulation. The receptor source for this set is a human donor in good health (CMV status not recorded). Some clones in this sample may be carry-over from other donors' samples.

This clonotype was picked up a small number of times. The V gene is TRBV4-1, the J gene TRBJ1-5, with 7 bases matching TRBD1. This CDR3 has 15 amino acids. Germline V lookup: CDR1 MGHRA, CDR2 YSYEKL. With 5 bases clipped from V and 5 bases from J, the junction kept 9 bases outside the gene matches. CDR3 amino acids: CASSKNAGQDQPQHF. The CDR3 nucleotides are TGCGCCAGCAGCAAAAATGCCGGACAGGATCAGCCCCAGCATTTT.

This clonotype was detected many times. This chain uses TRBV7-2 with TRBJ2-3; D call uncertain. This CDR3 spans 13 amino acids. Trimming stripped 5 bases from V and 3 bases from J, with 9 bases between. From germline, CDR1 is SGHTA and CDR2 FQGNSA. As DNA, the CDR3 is TGTGCCAGCAGCCTCGAGAGGACAGATACGCAGTATTTT. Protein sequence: CASSLERTDTQYF.

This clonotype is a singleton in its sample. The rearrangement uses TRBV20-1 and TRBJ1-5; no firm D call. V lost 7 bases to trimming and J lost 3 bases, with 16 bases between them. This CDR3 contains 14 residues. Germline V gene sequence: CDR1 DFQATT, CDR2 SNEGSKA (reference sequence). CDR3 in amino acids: CSGNKIGLNQPQHF. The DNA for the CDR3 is TGCAGTGGAAACAAAATCGGTCTCAATCAGCCCCAGCATTTT.

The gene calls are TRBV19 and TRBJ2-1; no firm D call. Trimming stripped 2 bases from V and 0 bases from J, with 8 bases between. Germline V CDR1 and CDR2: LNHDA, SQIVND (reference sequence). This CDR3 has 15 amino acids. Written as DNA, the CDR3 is TGTGCCAGTAGTATATATTCGACCTCCTACAATGAGCAGTTCTTC. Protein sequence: CASSIYSTSYNEQFF.

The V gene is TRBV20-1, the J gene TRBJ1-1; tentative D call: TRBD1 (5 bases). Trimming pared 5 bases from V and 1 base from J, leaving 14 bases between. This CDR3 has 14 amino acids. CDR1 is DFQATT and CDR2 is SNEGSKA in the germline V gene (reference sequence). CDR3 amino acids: CSAHTGDPNTEAFF. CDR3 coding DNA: TGCAGTGCTCACACGGGGGACCCGAACACTGAAGCTTTCTTT.

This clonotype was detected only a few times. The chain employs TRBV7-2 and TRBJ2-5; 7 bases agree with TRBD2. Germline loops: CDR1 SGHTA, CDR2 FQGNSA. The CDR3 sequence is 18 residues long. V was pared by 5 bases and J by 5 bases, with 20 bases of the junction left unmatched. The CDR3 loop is CASSQPSFWGGISETQYF. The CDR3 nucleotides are TGTGCCAGCAGCCAACCCAGCTTTTGGGGAGGGATTAGCGAGACCCAGTACTTC.